The rows below give T cell receptor beta chains drawn from one sample of a study of neurological immune-mediated disorders. TCRdb called the 5' RACE reads again in MiXCR, with one record for every CDR3 protein. The repertoire holds tens of thousands of distinct CDR3 sequences, with roughly 3.2% as singletons. Sequencing input: PBMCs. Every receptor here comes from a woman aged 25 to 39 with multiple sclerosis. Both conserved end residues are part of each CDR3. The D gene is left open where the match is weak. The size entry gives once, few, many or a size class.

size | J | V | D | DNA | CDR3
many | TRBJ2-3 | TRBV5-1 | TRBD2 | TGCGCCAGCAGCTTAACTAGCGGTATCACAGATACGCAGTATTTT | CASSLTSGITDTQYF
many | TRBJ1-4 | TRBV3-1 | TRBD1 | TGTGCCAGCAGCCAACTGGGACAGGGCAGTGAAAAACTGTTTTTT | CASSQLGQGSEKLFF
many | TRBJ1-2 | TRBV20-1 | . | TGCAGTGCTTCTCTCCGTTTACTCCTGGACTATGGCTACACCTTC | CSASLRLLLDYGYTF
many | TRBJ2-7 | TRBV5-1 | . | TGCGCCAGCAGCCTCAGGGACATCGCCTACGAGCAGTACTTC | CASSLRDIAYEQYF
few | TRBJ1-2 | TRBV5-4 | TRBD1 | TGTGCCAGCAGCTTGGGATCGGGACAGGTTTATGGCTACACCTTC | CASSLGSGQVYGYTF
many | TRBJ1-3 | TRBV5-1 | . | TGCGCCAGCAGCCCCGGCACGACAGAGAGCTCTGGAAACACCATATATTTT | CASSPGTTESSGNTIYF
many | TRBJ2-1 | TRBV9 | TRBD1 | TGTGCCAGCAGCGAAGGGATACAGGGGGATGAGCAGTTCTTC | CASSEGIQGDEQFF
many | TRBJ2-3 | TRBV20-1 | TRBD2 | TGCAGTGCTAGAGATAACGGACTAGCGGGAGGCCTTCGCACAGATACGCAGTATTTT | CSARDNGLAGGLRTDTQYF
many | TRBJ1-1 | TRBV5-5 | . | TGTGCCAGCAGCTTGGATGGTCAGGAGGCAGGCACTGAAGCTTTCTTT | CASSLDGQEAGTEAFF
many | TRBJ2-5 | TRBV20-1 | . | TGCAGTGCGCTCCCTTACAGGGATGTACAAGAGACCCAGTACTTC | CSALPYRDVQETQYF
many | TRBJ1-1 | TRBV6-1 | . | TGTGCCAGCATCATTCGGGCGGTTAGGGACACTGAAGCTTTCTTT | CASIIRAVRDTEAFF